This TCR beta chain was obtained from a study of blood T cell repertoires in COVID-19. TCRdb keeps only in-frame clones here, not all; method: immunoSEQ multiplex PCR. The sample records about 190,000 clones, roughly nine tenths being singletons. This clone was seen once. Germline V gene lookup returns CDR1 SGHTA and CDR2 FQGNSA. The CDR3 contains 16 residues. Trimming removed 5 bases at V and 1 base at J, with 14 bases between. The chain recombines TRBV7-2 with TRBJ2-2; D gene unclear. The sequenced sample consisted of peripheral blood. The origin of this receptor is a man aged 35 to 55 with acute or convalescent COVID-19. The chain's CDR3 is CASSPNSLLNTGELFF. The DNA of the CDR3 is TGTGCCAGCAGCCCCAATTCGCTATTGAACACCGGGGAGCTGTTTTTT.